This record looks at one T cell receptor (beta chain) sequence and its context. Despite likely unrecorded immune exposures, the donors were nominally healthy at the time of sampling. The PCR employed 60 Vbeta primers together with 13 Jbeta primers. Libraries were prepared by immunoSEQ multiplex PCR; TCRdb keeps only in-frame clonotypes and omits some of them. Of more than 95,000 clones listed, around 84% are singletons. The sample belongs to a study of cytomegalovirus exposure and HLA in healthy donors. The CDR3 has 16 residues. The V end was cut by 4 bases, the J end by 0 bases, with 16 bases between. CDR1 is ENHRY and CDR2 is SYGVKD in the germline V gene.

J is TRBJ2-7 and V is TRBV10-3; possible D gene TRBD1, 5 bases. This receptor was identified in a woman aged 40 to 55 in good health and CMV-seronegative. What was sequenced was PBMCs. The CDR3 DNA sequence: TGTGCCATCAGTGTGGCCGGAGACAGCAGCTCCTACGAGCAGTACTTC. It is translated as CAISVAGDSSSYEQYF.